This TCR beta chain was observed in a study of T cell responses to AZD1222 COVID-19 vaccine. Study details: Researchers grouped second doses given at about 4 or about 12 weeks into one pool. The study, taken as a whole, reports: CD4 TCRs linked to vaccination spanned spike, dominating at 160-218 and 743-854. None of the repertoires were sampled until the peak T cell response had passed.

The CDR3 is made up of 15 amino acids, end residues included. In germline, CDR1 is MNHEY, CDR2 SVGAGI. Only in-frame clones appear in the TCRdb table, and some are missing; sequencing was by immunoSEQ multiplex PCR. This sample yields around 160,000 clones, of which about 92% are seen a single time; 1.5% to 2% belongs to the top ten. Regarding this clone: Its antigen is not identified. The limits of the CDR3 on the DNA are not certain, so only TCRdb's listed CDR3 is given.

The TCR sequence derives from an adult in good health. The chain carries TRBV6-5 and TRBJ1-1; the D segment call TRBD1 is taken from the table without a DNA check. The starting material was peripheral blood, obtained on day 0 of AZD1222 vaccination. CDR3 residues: CASSSSGTFNTEAFF.